This T cell receptor (beta chain) comes out of a study of Graves' ophthalmopathy and Graves' hyperthyroidism. On this clonotype itself: Its antigen is not known.

RNA served as the template for amplifying TCR beta CDR3 regions. HTBI-primed RT-PCR formed the first round, and a multiplex PCR formed the second. One entry per CDR3 protein results from TCRdb running MiXCR on the multiplex PCR reads. The sample has 450,000 or so distinct CDR3 sequences, approximately 14% seen once. Findings of the study overall: Blood contained most expanded thyroid clonotypes exceeding 0.001 frequency. The model predicted progression of ophthalmopathy with a sensitivity of roughly 69%, and its specificity was about 76%.

Looked up from germline, CDR1 is SGHAT and CDR2 is FQNNGV. Deletions cut 5 bases from V and 4 bases from J, with 14 bases between. The CDR3 contains 14 residues. Excluded were patients with other autoimmune diseases, uncontrolled infections, pregnancy or lactation. The authors diagnosed from clinical symptoms, serum thyroxine, TRAb, thyroid ultrasound and orbital computed tomography. The TCR originated in a woman in her twenties or thirties with Graves' ophthalmopathy. The chain links TRBV11-2 to TRBJ1-1; D gene ambiguous. Sequenced input: blood. The CDR3 reads CASSPRSPLTEAFF. In nucleotides, the CDR3 is TGTGCCAGCAGCCCACGATCCCCCCTCACTGAAGCTTTCTTT.